The rows below give T cell receptor beta chains drawn from one sample of a study of CD8+ T cells in alopecia areata. Measured with immunoSEQ multiplex PCR; TCRdb has only the in-frame clones, and not every one. The table has 120,000 or so clones, less than 80% seen once. Specimen: CD4+ T cells sorted from blood. All receptors come from a human donor in good health. Each CDR3 is given with its conserved first and last residue. The order of the fields is J gene, D gene, V gene, clone size, CDR3 DNA, CDR3 protein. A D gene is named only where the DNA matches it firmly. Clone size is shown for a subset of rows, as once, few, many or a class of expanded clone.

TRBJ1-1 . TRBV5-1 . TGCGCCAGCAGCCCCCACACTGAGATGAACACTGAAGCTTTCTTT CASSPHTEMNTEAFF
TRBJ2-2 . TRBV11-2 . TGTGCCAGCAGCTTAGGAGGGGGAGGGTACACCGGGGAGCTGTTTTTT CASSLGGGGYTGELFF
TRBJ2-3 TRBD2 TRBV29-1 few TGCAGCGTGGGTGCGGGGGTCGATACGCAGTATTTT CSVGAGVDTQYF
TRBJ1-6 . TRBV4-1 . TGCGCCAGCAGCCAAGGGGGGCCACCCCTCCACTTT CASSQGGPPLHF
TRBJ2-5 TRBD2 TRBV12-5 . TGTGCTAGTGGTTTGTCGAGGACTAGCGGCCAGTCAGAGACCCAGTACTTC CASGLSRTSGQSETQYF
TRBJ1-1 . TRBV20-1 . TGCAGCTGCCTCCTGAACACTGAAGCTTTCTTT CSCLLNTEAFF
TRBJ1-1 . TRBV6-5 . TGTGCCAGCAACCGGGGATCGAACACTGAAGCTTTCTTT CASNRGSNTEAFF
TRBJ1-5 . TRBV10-3 once TGTGCCATCAGTGGACAGGAGGTAGGACAGCCCCAGCATTTT CAISGQEVGQPQHF
TRBJ1-2 TRBD1 TRBV2 . TGTGCCAGCATATTGGACAGGTCTATTGGTGGCTACACCTTC CASILDRSIGGYTF
TRBJ2-3 . TRBV30 . TGTGCCTGGAGTGTACGGAGCACAGATACGCAGTATTTT CAWSVRSTDTQYF
TRBJ1-2 TRBD1 TRBV2 . TGTGCCAGCAGTGGACGGACAGGGGGCCCGTTTGGCTACACCTTC CASSGRTGGPFGYTF
TRBJ2-6 TRBD1 TRBV5-4 . TGTGCCAGCAGCCCCCCCAGGGGGCCCAGGGCAGGCTCTGGGGCCAACGTCCTGACTTTC CASSPPRGPRAGSGANVLTF
TRBJ2-1 . TRBV25-1 . TGTGCCAGCACCCCCAACTATGGTACCCACCGGGAGCAGTTCTTC CASTPNYGTHREQFF
TRBJ2-2 . TRBV23-1 . TGCGCCAGCAGTCAATCAGGCGGGGGCATCGCCGGGGAGCTGTTTTTT CASSQSGGGIAGELFF
TRBJ1-5 TRBD1 TRBV5-1 . TGCGCCAGCAGCTTGGGGACAGGGAATCAGCCCCAGCATTTT CASSLGTGNQPQHF
TRBJ1-1 . TRBV15 few TGTGCCACCAGCAGAGCCCTCCCGGGGGCCACTGAAGCTTTCTTT CATSRALPGATEAFF
TRBJ1-2 . TRBV4-1 . TGCGCCAGCAGCCAAGATCCGGGGGGCGGCAAGAGGGGCTACACCTTC CASSQDPGGGKRGYTF
TRBJ1-1 . TRBV29-1 . TGCAGCGTCTCCCTGGGGGGGGGCGCGGGGAACACTGAAGCTTTCTTT CSVSLGGGAGNTEAFF
TRBJ2-7 . TRBV4-2 . TGTGCCAGCAGCCAAGATGGATTACAGGGCACGAGCTCCTACGAGCAGTACTTC CASSQDGLQGTSSYEQYF
TRBJ2-1 TRBD1 TRBV5-4 once TGTGCCAGCGGATACCTGGGACAGGAGCAGTTCTTC CASGYLGQEQFF
TRBJ1-4 . TRBV15 . TGTGCCACCAGCGCCACGAATATGGGCATCTCCGGGCCGGAAAAACTGTTTTTT CATSATNMGISGPEKLFF
TRBJ2-5 . TRBV2 once TGTGCCAGCAGTGAAGCCGGGAAGCCAAGGGGGTACTTC CASSEAGKPRGYF
TRBJ2-7 . TRBV6-1 . TGTGCCAGCAGTGTCGCAGATACTTACGAGCAGTACTTC CASSVADTYEQYF
TRBJ1-5 . TRBV18 few TGTGCCAGCTCACCGACAGCTAGCAATCAGCCCCAGCATTTT CASSPTASNQPQHF
TRBJ1-5 . TRBV6-1 once TGTGCCAGCAGTTCGGACATGTATCAGCCCCAGCATTTT CASSSDMYQPQHF
TRBJ2-3 TRBD2 TRBV15 . TGTGCCACCAGCAGTAAGAGTCCGCAGGGCGGGGGGGTAGCAGATACGCAGTATTTT CATSSKSPQGGGVADTQYF
TRBJ2-5 TRBD1 TRBV5-6 once TGTGCCAGCAGACAAACAGGGGAAGGGGAGACCCAGTACTTC CASRQTGEGETQYF
TRBJ1-1 . TRBV29-1 . TGCAGCGTTGGGGGCGGCAGGGTCGGCGCTGAAGCTTTCTTT CSVGGGRVGAEAFF
TRBJ1-1 . TRBV6-5 . TGTGCCAGCAGTTACCCGGGACGGATGAACACTGAAGCTTTCTTT CASSYPGRMNTEAFF
TRBJ1-5 . TRBV29-1 . TGCAGCGTTGAGGAGGGGGGTGGGTCCCAGCATTTT CSVEEGGGSQHF
TRBJ1-1 . TRBV5-1 few TGCGCCAGCAGCTTGGGGGGACCTGAAGCTTTCTTT CASSLGGPEAFF
TRBJ2-7 . TRBV13 once TGTGCCAGCAGCCCCCGGCCTCCTAGCTACGAGCAGTACTTC CASSPRPPSYEQYF
TRBJ1-6 TRBD1 TRBV5-1 . TGCGCCAGCAGCCCGGGACAGGGTACATCACCCCTCCACTTT CASSPGQGTSPLHF
TRBJ1-1 . TRBV29-1 . TGCAGCGTCCTAACCGGACAAGGGGCTGAAGCTTTCTTT CSVLTGQGAEAFF
TRBJ2-3 . TRBV20-1 . TGCAGTGCTAGCCTTGGGGATACGCAGTATTTT CSASLGDTQYF
TRBJ1-1 . TRBV23-1 . TGCGCCAGCAGTCCCCAAGCCCTTATGAACACTGAAGCTTTCTTT CASSPQALMNTEAFF
TRBJ1-6 . TRBV7-8 once TGTGCCAGCAGCCCCAGAACAAATTCACCCCTCCACTTT CASSPRTNSPLHF
TRBJ2-3 . TRBV30 . TGTGCCTGGAGTGCGGGGAGCGGGGATACGCAGTATTTT CAWSAGSGDTQYF
TRBJ1-2 TRBD1 TRBV27 . TGTGCCAGCAGTTTGACAGGGACCCCACCCCTGGATGGCTACACCTTC CASSLTGTPPLDGYTF
TRBJ1-1 . TRBV5-1 . TGCGCCAGCAGCCGGGACCCGCCCCGAGATCCTGAAGCTTTCTTT CASSRDPPRDPEAFF
TRBJ1-2 . TRBV7-9 once TGTGCCAGCAGCTTAGGGAGCCCCGGCTACACCTTC CASSLGSPGYTF
TRBJ1-1 . TRBV4-2 few TGTGCCAGCACCAAAGACGATGCAGGTCGCACTGAAGCTTTCTTT CASTKDDAGRTEAFF
TRBJ1-2 . TRBV6-5 few TGTGCCAGCACCCAACAGGGTAACTATGGCTACACCTTC CASTQQGNYGYTF
TRBJ1-2 . TRBV5-1 . TGCGCCAGCAGCTTGGATGGGGTTGCAACGCGTGGCTACACCTTC CASSLDGVATRGYTF
TRBJ2-7 TRBD1 TRBV28 . TGTGCCAGCAGTTTACCGGGACAGGGCTACGAGCAGTACTTC CASSLPGQGYEQYF
TRBJ1-2 . TRBV7-9 . TGTGCCAGCAGCCAATCCTTGGACAGTGGTGGCTACACCTTC CASSQSLDSGGYTF
TRBJ2-3 TRBD2 TRBV27 . TGTGCCAGCCGACTCAGCGGGGTTAGCACAGATACGCAGTATTTT CASRLSGVSTDTQYF
TRBJ2-1 . TRBV25-1 . TGTGCCAGCAGGGGTGCGGTTGGTGGCAATGAGCAGTTCTTC CASRGAVGGNEQFF
TRBJ1-1 TRBD1 TRBV29-1 . TGCAGCGTTGAAGGGGCAGGGGGAGCTTTCTTT CSVEGAGGAFF
TRBJ1-1 . TRBV29-1 . TGCAGCGCTGATCTAGGGGGGAAGAACACTGAAGCTTTCTTT CSADLGGKNTEAFF
TRBJ1-1 . TRBV23-1 . TGCGCCAGCAGTCGGAGGGGGAACACTGAAGCTTTCTTT CASSRRGNTEAFF
TRBJ1-3 . TRBV6-5 . TGTGCCAGCAGTTACGAGGGAGGTGGAAACACCATATATTTT CASSYEGGGNTIYF
TRBJ1-5 . TRBV4-1 . TGCGCCAGCAGCCATCCCCGGGACCTCCTCACGGATAGCAATCAGCCCCAGCATTTT CASSHPRDLLTDSNQPQHF
TRBJ2-3 . TRBV10-1 . TGCGCCAGCAGTGAGGAAGGTACGCAGTATTTT CASSEEGTQYF
TRBJ2-2 . TRBV29-1 . TGCAGCGGGGCCCGAGGGGGGCCGGCCGGGGAGCTGTTTTTT CSGARGGPAGELFF
TRBJ1-2 TRBD1 TRBV5-6 few TGTGCCAGCAGCCGATGGGACAGGGCGTGGTATGGCTACACCTTC CASSRWDRAWYGYTF
TRBJ2-7 . TRBV7-2 . TGTGCCAGCAGCTTTTATGAAGGGGGCGAGCAGTACTTC CASSFYEGGEQYF
TRBJ1-1 TRBD1 TRBV29-1 . TGCAGCGGGAACCGGGACAGGGGGACCACTGAAGCTTTCTTT CSGNRDRGTTEAFF
TRBJ2-1 TRBD2 TRBV19 . TGTGCCAGTAGGGTCGGGGGGGGCAATGAGCAGTTCTTC CASRVGGGNEQFF